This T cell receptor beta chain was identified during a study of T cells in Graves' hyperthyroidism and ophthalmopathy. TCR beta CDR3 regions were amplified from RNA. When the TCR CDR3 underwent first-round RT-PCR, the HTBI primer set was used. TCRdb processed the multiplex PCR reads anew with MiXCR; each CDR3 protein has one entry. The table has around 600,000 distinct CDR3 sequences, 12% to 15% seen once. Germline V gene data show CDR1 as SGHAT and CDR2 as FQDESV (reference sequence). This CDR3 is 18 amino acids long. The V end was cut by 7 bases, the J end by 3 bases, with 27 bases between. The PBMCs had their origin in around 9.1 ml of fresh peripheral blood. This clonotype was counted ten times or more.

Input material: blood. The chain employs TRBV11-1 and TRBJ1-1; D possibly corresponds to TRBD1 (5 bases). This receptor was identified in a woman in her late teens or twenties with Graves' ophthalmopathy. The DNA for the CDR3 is TGTGCCAGCAATCCCGTGGCGGGGTACGCCCTGGGGGACACTGAAGCTTTCTTT. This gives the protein CASNPVAGYALGDTEAFF.